This T cell receptor beta chain appears in the sequencing data of a study of cytotoxic CD8 clonotypes in ibrutinib-treated CLL. Study context: Recorded responses included some 24 partial and 2 complete; following median 68 months, roughly 15 stayed remitted and about 12 progressed.

TCRdb keeps only in-frame clones here, not all; method: immunoSEQ multiplex PCR. This table has 35,000 or so clones, 70% to 75% appearing once. The CDR3 is made up of 15 amino acids. Trimming cost V 0 bases and J 8 bases, with 13 bases left between them. Germline V lookup: CDR1 MNHEY, CDR2 SVGAGI. As for this clone: Its specificity is not known.

General study results and limits: The times at which samples were taken varied between sustained-remission and progressing patients. Public clonotypes proved infrequent, and on treatment they shrank or remained steady.

The sample consisted of PBMCs, taken at disease progression, from a patient treated with ibrutinib. The V gene is TRBV6-5, the J gene TRBJ1-4, with a weak D call TRBD1 (6 bases). The clonotype originates from a human donor with chronic lymphocytic leukemia. Here the CDR3 reads CASSYSGGLGEKLFF. The CDR3 nucleotides are TGTGCCAGCAGTTACTCGGGGGGGCTTGGGGAAAAACTGTTTTTT.